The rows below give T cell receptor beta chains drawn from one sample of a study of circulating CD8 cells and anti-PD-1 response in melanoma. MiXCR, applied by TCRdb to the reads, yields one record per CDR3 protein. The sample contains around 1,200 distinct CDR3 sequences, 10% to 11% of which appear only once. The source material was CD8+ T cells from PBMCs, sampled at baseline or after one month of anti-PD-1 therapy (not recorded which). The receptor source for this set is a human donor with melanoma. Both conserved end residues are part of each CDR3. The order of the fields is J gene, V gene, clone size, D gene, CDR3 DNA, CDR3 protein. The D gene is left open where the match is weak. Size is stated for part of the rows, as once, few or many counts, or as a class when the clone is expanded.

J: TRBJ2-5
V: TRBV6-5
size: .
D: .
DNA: TGTGCCAGCAGTTACTTCCCAGGGGGGACCCAAGAGACCCAGTACTTC
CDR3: CASSYFPGGTQETQYF

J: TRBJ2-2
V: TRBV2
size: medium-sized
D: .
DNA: TGTGCCAGCAGCGTCGGACAACCTCCGAACACCGGGGAGCTGTTTTTT
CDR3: CASSVGQPPNTGELFF

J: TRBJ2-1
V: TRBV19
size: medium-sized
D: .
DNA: TGTGCCAGTAGTATCGGTGAAAATGAGCAGTTCTTC
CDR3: CASSIGENEQFF

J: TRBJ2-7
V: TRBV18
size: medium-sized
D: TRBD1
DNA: TGTGCCAGCTCACCCCGGGACAGAGCCTACGAGCAGTACTTC
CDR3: CASSPRDRAYEQYF

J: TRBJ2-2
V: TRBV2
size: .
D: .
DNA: TGTGCCAGCAGCTCAGGAAAGCTGATTCCCGGGGAGCTGTTTTTT
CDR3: CASSSGKLIPGELFF

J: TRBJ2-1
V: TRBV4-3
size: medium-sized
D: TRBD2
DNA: TGCGCCAGCAGCCAAGACGGACTAGCGGGTGACAATGAGCAGTTCTTC
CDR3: CASSQDGLAGDNEQFF

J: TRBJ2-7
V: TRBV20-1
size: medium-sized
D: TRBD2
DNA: TGCAGTGCTATCAGCGGGGATGCCTACGAGCAGTACTTC
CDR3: CSAISGDAYEQYF

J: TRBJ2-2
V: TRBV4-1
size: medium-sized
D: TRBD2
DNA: TGCGCCAGCAGCCAAGAGATGCGGGGGGGAGAGCTGTTTTTT
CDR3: CASSQEMRGGELFF

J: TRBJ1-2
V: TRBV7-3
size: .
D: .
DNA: TGTGCCAGCGGCTTAAGACATAATCCGGGGCACCTCGATGGCTACACCTTC
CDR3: CASGLRHNPGHLDGYTF

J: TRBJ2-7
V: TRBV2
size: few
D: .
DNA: TGTGCCAGCACTGACTTCTACGAGCAGTACTTC
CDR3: CASTDFYEQYF

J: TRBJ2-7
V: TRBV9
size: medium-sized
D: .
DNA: TGTGCCAGCAGCACACCTACTTCCTACGAGCAGTACTTC
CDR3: CASSTPTSYEQYF

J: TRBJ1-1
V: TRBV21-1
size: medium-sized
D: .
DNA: TGTGCCACCGTCAGATCAAGGTCGGTCGGGGAATTTATGAACACTGAAGCTTTCTTT
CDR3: CATVRSRSVGEFMNTEAFF

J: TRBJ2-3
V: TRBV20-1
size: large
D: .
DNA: TGCAGTGCTTTCACCGGGGGGCGAGATACGCAGTATTTT
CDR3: CSAFTGGRDTQYF

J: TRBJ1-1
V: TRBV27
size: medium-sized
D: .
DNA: TGTGCCAGCAGTTTATCCTCCATCGGTATGAACACTGAAGCTTTCTTT
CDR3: CASSLSSIGMNTEAFF

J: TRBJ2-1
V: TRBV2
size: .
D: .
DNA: TGTGCCAGCAGTGAGGAAGTGGGGGCCTACAATGAGCAGTTCTTC
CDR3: CASSEEVGAYNEQFF

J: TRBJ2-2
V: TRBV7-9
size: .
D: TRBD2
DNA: TGTGCCAGCAGCTCAGCGGGACTCACGGGGACCGGGGAGCTGTTTTTT
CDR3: CASSSAGLTGTGELFF

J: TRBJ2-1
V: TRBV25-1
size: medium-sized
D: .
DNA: TGTGCCAGCAGTGAATCGGCAGGGTCCTCCTACAATGAGCAGTTCTTC
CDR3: CASSESAGSSYNEQFF

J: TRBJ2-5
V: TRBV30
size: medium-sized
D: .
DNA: TGTGCCTTGGGCGCGGGGAAAGCGTGGGGAGAGACCCAGTACTTC
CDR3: CALGAGKAWGETQYF

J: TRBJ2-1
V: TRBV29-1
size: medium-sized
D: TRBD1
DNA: TGCAGCGTTGAAAATCAGGGGGTCTCCTACAATGAGCAGTTCTTC
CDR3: CSVENQGVSYNEQFF

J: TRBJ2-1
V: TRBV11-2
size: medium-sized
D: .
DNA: TGTGCCAGCAGCGAGCGTAGGGGCCTCAATGAGCAGTTCTTC
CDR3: CASSERRGLNEQFF

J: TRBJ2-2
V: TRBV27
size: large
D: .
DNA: TGTGCCAGCAGTTCACACTTGAACACCGGGGAGCTGTTTTTT
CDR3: CASSSHLNTGELFF

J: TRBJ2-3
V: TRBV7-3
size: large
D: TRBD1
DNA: TGTGCCAGCAGCTTACTGACAGGGGCGGAAGATACGCAGTATTTT
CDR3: CASSLLTGAEDTQYF

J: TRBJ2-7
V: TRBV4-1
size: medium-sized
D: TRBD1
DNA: TGCGCCAGCAGCCGAGGACAGGAATCCTACGAGCAGTACTTC
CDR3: CASSRGQESYEQYF

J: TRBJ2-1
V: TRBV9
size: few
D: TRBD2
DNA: TGTGCCAGCAACCCTAGCGGGGGGGCCAATGAGCAGTTCTTC
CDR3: CASNPSGGANEQFF

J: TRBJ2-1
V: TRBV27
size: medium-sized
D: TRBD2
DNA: TGTGCCAGCAGGGACCTCCTAGCGGGGGGGTACAATGAGCAGTTCTTC
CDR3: CASRDLLAGGYNEQFF

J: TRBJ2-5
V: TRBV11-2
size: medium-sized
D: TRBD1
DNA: TGTGCCAGCAGCTTAGGGTCAGGGGGCCTTGCCCAGTACTTC
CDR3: CASSLGSGGLAQYF

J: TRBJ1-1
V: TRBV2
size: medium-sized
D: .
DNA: TGTGCCAGCAGCTGGAGGAACACTGAAGCTTTCTTT
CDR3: CASSWRNTEAFF

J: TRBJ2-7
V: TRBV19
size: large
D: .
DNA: TGTGCCAGTAGTTTCGGGGCCTCCTACGAGCAGTACTTC
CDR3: CASSFGASYEQYF

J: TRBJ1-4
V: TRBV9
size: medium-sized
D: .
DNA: TGTGCCAGCAGCGTAGGTGAGCAGGGAGGGGATGAAAAACTGTTTTTT
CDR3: CASSVGEQGGDEKLFF

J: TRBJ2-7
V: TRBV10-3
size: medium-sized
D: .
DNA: TGTGCCATCAGTGAGTCGGAGGGAAGATCCTCCTACGAGCAGTACTTC
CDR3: CAISESEGRSSYEQYF

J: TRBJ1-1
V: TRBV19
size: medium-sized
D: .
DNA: TGTGCCAGTACGGGCCGGACGCCGAACACTGAAGCTTTCTTT
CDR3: CASTGRTPNTEAFF

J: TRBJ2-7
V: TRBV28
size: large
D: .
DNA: TGTGCCAGCACCGGGAGAAACGACGGGTCGAGCTCCTACGAGCAGTACTTC
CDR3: CASTGRNDGSSSYEQYF

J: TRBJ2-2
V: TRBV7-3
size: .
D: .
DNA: TGTGCCAGCAGCTTAGTGCAGGCTGGGGAGCTGTTTTTT
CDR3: CASSLVQAGELFF

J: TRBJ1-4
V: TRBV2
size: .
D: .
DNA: TGTGCCAGCAGTGAAGCGCTCGGTAGGGATGAAAAACTGTTTTTT
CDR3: CASSEALGRDEKLFF

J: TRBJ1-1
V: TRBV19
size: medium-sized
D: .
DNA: TGTGCCAGTAGTATAGTACACCTGAACAGTGAAGCTTTCTTT
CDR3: CASSIVHLNSEAFF

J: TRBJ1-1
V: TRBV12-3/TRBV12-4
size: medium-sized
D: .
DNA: TGTGCCAGCACCCCCGATGGAGCCACTGAAGCTTTCTTT
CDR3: CASTPDGATEAFF

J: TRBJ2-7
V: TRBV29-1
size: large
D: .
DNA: TGCAGCGTCGCCTCGCGGTCCTACGAGCAGTACTTC
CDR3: CSVASRSYEQYF

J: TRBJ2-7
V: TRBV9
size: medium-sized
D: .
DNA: TGTGCCAGCAGCGCCTTTGGGGGTAACTACGAGCAGTACTTC
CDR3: CASSAFGGNYEQYF

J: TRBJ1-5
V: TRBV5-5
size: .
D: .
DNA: TGTGCCAGCAGCATTGATGGGTTTCAGCCCCAGCATTTT
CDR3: CASSIDGFQPQHF

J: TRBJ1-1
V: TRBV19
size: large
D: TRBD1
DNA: TGTGCCAGTAGTATAGACCCCCGGACAGGGGTTGGTGAAGCTTTCTTT
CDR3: CASSIDPRTGVGEAFF

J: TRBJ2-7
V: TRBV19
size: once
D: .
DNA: TGTGCCAGTAGTATGTTTGCGGGGAACGAGCAGTACTTC
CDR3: CASSMFAGNEQYF

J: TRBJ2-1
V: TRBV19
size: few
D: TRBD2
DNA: TGTGCCAGTAGTTCCGGACTAGTCTTCACGGGATACAATGAGCAGTTCTTC
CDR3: CASSSGLVFTGYNEQFF

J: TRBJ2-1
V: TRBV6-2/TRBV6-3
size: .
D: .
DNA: TGTGCCAGCATGCCTAGCCTGCCCTACAATGAGCAGTTCTTC
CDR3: CASMPSLPYNEQFF

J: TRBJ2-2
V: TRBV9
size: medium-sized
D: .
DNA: TGTGCCAGCAGCCTAGCCACCGGGGAGCTGTTTTTT
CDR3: CASSLATGELFF

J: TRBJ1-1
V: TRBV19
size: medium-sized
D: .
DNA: TGTGCCAGTAATCGGGACGGACTGAACACTGAAGCTTTCTTT
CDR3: CASNRDGLNTEAFF

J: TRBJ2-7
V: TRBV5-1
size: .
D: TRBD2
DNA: TGCGCCAGCAGCTTGGCGGGGGGAACCTACGAGCAGTACTTC
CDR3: CASSLAGGTYEQYF

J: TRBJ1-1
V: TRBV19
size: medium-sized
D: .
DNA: TGTGCCAGTAGTATAGATGGAGGAAACACTGAAGCTTTCTTT
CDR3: CASSIDGGNTEAFF

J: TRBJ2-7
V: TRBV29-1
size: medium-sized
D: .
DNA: TGCAGCGTGGAAAAGGAGGGACAGATCTACGAGCAGTACTTC
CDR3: CSVEKEGQIYEQYF

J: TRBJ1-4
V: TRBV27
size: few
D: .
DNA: TGTGCCAGCAGAGCTACCTCAGGAGGATGGAGGGATGCAACTAATGAAAAACTGTTTTTT
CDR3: CASRATSGGWRDATNEKLFF

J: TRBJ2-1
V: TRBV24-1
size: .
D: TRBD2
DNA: TGTGCCGCCAGTGATAGCGGGTCATACAATGAGCAGTTCTTC
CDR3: CAASDSGSYNEQFF

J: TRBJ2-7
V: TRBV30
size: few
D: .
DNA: TGTGCCTGGAGTGAGATAGGGGGACCCTACGAGCAGTACTTC
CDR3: CAWSEIGGPYEQYF

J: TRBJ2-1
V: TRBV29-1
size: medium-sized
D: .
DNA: TGCAGCGTTGTACTTGCGCGGGCCAATGAGCAGTTCTTC
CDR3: CSVVLARANEQFF

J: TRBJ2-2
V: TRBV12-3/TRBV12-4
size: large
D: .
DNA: TGTGCCAGCAGTACATTCCGGGCCATACAAAACACCGGGGAGCTGTTTTTT
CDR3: CASSTFRAIQNTGELFF

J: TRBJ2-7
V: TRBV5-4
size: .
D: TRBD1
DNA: TGTGCCAGCAGCTTCAGGGGGAACTACGAGCAGTACTTC
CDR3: CASSFRGNYEQYF

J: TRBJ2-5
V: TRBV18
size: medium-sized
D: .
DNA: TGTGCCAGCTCACCGAACCTACAAGAGACCCAGTACTTC
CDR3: CASSPNLQETQYF